The clone carrying this TCR beta chain turned up a few times. The same CDR3 arises from other DNA sequences in this sample as well. This entry comes from a study of shared clonotypes between healthy human individuals. Division of CD4+ cells produced a CD45RA+ naive subset and a CD45RA-negative memory subset. The assay was immunoSEQ multiplex PCR, and TCRdb's table has in-frame clones only and misses some. The table shows about 960,000 clones, with approximately 80% occurring only once. This CDR3 comprises 15 residues. Looked up from germline, CDR1 is SGHAT and CDR2 is FQNNGV. V lost 5 bases and J lost 1; bases outside the gene matches: 4.

Sequencing was performed on memory CD4+ T cells sorted from blood. The subset is: CD45RA-negative fraction. The sequence derives from a man aged 18 to 30 in good health. The chain links TRBV11-2 to TRBJ1-1, with TRBD1 matching over 10 bases. The CDR3 DNA reads as TGTGCCAGCAGCCCCCGACAGGGGGCGAACACTGAAGCTTTCTTT. It encodes CASSPRQGANTEAFF.